Given below is one TCR beta chain in context. The antigen is not known. These data originate in a study of shared clonotypes between healthy human individuals. The genomic DNA of each subset was split evenly across several immunoSEQ plates. Method: immunoSEQ multiplex PCR; TCRdb's copy keeps in-frame clones and lacks some. This table holds under 650,000 clones, 95% to 97% found once. Findings and limits, study-wide: What naive subsets generally showed was a larger estimated richness than memory subsets showed. Rarefaction demonstrated incomplete sorted-subset sequencing despite large depth.

This TCR was recovered from a woman in her 30s in good health. Sequenced input: naive CD4+ T cells sorted from blood. The subset was: CD45RA+ positively selected.

For the CDR3, the DNA is TGTGCCAGCAGTTACTGGGGGGGGCAGTACGAGCAGTACTTC. Amino acids: CASSYWGGQYEQYF. This chain uses TRBV6-6 with TRBJ2-7; D possibly corresponds to TRBD2 (7 bases). The germline V gene encodes CDR1 MNHNY and CDR2 SVGAGI (reference sequence). Trimming took off 1 base at V and 4 bases at J, with 11 bases between the two ends. The CDR3 spans 14 residues.